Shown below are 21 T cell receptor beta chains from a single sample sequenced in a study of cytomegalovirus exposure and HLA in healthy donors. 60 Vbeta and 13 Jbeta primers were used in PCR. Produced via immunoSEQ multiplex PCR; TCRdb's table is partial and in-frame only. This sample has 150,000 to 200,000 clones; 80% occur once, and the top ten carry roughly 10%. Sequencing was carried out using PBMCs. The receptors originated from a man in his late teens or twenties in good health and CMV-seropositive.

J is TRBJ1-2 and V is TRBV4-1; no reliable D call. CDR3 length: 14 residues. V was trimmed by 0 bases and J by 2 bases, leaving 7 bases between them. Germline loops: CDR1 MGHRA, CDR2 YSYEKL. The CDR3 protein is CASSQDPGNYGYTF. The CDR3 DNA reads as TGCGCCAGCAGCCAAGATCCGGGGAACTATGGCTACACCTTC.

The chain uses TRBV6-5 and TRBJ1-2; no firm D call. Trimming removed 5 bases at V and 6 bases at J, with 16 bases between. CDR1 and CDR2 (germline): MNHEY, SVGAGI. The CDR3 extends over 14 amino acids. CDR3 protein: CASSGRPPANGYTF. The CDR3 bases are TGTGCCAGCAGTGGGAGGCCGCCGGCGAATGGCTACACCTTC.

The DNA of the CDR3 is TGTGCCAGCAGAGGACTAGTGACAGGGGAATCCTACGAGCAGTACTTC. Protein: CASRGLVTGESYEQYF. This sequence joins TRBV27 and TRBJ2-7, with a possible D match to TRBD1 (8 bases). Germline CDR1 is MNHEY and CDR2 is SMNVEV (reference sequence). The CDR3 totals 16 residues. V was trimmed by 6 bases and J by 1 base, leaving 19 bases between them.

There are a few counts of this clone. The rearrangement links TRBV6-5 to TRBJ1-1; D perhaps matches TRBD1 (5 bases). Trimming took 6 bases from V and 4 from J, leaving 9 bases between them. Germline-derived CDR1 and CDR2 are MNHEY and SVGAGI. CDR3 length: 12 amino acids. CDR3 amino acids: CASRTQGTEAFF. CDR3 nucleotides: TGTGCCAGCAGGACGCAGGGCACTGAAGCTTTCTTT.

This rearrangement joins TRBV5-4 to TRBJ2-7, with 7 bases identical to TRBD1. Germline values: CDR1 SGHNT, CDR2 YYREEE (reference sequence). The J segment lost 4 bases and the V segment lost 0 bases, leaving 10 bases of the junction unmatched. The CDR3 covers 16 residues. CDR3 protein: CASSLEGAGKVYEQYF. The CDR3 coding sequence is TGTGCCAGCAGCTTGGAGGGGGCAGGGAAGGTATACGAGCAGTACTTC.

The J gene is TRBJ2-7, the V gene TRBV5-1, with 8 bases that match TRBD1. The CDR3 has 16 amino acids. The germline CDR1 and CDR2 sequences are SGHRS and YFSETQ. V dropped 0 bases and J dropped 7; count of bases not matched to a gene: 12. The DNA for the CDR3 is TGCGCCAGCAGCTTGGCCTTGTTGCAGGGGGCCACGGAGCAGTACTTC. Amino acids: CASSLALLQGATEQYF.

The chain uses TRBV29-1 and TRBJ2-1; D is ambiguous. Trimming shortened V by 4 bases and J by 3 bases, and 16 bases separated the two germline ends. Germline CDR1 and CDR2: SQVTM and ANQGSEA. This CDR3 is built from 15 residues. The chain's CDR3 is CSVGPSVLNYNEQFF. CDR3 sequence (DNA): TGCAGCGTTGGCCCTTCGGTTTTAAACTACAATGAGCAGTTCTTC.

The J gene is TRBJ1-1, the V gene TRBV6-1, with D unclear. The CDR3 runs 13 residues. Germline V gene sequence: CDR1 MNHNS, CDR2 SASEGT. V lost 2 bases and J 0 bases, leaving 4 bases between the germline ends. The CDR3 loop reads CASSESLNTEAFF. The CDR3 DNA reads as TGTGCCAGCAGTGAAAGCCTGAACACTGAAGCTTTCTTT.

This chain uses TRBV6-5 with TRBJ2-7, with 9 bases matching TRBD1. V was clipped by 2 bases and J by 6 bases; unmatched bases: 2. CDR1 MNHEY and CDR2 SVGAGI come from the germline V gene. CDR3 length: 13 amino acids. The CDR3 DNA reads TGTGCCAGCAGTTACGGGACAGGGTCCGAGCAGTACTTC. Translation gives CASSYGTGSEQYF.

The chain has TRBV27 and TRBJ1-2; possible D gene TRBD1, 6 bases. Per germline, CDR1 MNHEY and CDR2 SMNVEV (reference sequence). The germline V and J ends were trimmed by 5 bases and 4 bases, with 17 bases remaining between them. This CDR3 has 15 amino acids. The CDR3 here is CASSPYRAVIYGYTF. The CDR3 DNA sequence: TGTGCCAGCAGTCCCTACAGGGCCGTGATCTATGGCTACACCTTC.

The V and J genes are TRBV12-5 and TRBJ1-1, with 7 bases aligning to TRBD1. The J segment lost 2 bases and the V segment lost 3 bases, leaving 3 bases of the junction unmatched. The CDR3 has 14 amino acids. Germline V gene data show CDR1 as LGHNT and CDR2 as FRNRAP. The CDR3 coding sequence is TGTGCTAGTGGTTTCGGGACAGAAAACACTGAAGCTTTCTTT. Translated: CASGFGTENTEAFF.

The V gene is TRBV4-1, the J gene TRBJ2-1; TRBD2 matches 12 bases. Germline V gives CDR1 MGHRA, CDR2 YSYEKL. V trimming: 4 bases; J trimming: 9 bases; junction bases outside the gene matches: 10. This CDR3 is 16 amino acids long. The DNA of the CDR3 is TGCGCCAGCAGCCCCGCTAGCGGGAGGGCCGTGGGTGAGCAGTTCTTC. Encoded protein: CASSPASGRAVGEQFF.

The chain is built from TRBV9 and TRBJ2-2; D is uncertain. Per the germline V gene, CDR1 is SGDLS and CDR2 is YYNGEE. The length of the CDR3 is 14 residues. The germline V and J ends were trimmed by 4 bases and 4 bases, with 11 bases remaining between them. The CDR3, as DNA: TGTGCCAGCAGCTCCTCTCCGGGCACCGGGGAGCTGTTTTTT. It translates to CASSSSPGTGELFF.

In DNA, the CDR3 is TGTGCCAGCAGTTCCCCTCTGGACAGGAGCTACACCTTC. The encoded protein is CASSSPLDRSYTF. This chain links TRBV6-6 with TRBJ1-2; TRBD1 agrees at 7 bases. The V and J ends lost 4 bases and 9 bases, in that order; junction bases with no gene match: 8. CDR1 MNHNY and CDR2 SVGAGI come from the germline V gene (reference sequence). The CDR3 has 13 amino acids.

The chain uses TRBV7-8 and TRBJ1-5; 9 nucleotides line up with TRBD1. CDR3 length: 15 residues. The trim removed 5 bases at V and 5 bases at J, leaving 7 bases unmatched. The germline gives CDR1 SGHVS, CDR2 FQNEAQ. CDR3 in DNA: TGTGCCAGCAGCCCTATTACAGGGGGCGATCAGCCCCAGCATTTT. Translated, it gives CASSPITGGDQPQHF. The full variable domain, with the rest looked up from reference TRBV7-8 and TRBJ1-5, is GAGVSQSPRYKVAKRGQDVALRCDPISGHVSLFWYQQALGQGPEFLTYFQNEAQLDKSGLPSDRFFAERPEGSVSTLKIQRTQQEDSAVYLCASSPITGGDQPQHFGDGTRLSIL.

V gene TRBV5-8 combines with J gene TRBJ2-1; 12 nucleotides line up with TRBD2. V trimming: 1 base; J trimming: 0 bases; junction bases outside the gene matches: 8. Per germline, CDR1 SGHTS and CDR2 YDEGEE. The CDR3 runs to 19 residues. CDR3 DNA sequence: TGTGCCAGCAGCTTGTCCCGGACTAGCGGGGTTAGCTCCTACAATGAGCAGTTCTTC. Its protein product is CASSLSRTSGVSSYNEQFF.

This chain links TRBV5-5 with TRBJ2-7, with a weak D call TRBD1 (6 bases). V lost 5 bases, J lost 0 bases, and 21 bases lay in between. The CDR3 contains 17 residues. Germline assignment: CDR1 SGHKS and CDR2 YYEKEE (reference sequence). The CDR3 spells CASSFDARQAYSYEQYF. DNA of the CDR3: TGTGCCAGCAGTTTCGACGCAAGACAGGCATACTCCTACGAGCAGTACTTC.

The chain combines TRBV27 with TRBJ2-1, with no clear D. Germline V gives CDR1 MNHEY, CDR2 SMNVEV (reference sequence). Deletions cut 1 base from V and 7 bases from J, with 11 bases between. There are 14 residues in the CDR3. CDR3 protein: CASSLFAGDNEQFF. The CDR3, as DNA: TGTGCCAGCAGTTTATTCGCCGGAGATAATGAGCAGTTCTTC.

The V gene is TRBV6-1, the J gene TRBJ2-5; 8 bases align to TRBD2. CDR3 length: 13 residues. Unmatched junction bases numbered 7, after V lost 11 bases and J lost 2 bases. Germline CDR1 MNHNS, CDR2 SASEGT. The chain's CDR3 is CALGGGKQETQYF. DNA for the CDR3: TGTGCCTTAGGCGGGGGGAAACAAGAGACCCAGTACTTC.

The CDR3 protein is CASSSGAGAVGKLFF. As DNA, the CDR3 is TGTGCCAGCAGCTCGGGGGCGGGGGCCGTGGGAAAACTGTTTTTT. The J gene is TRBJ1-4, the V gene TRBV5-6, with a tentative D call TRBD1 (6 bases). Trimming took 3 bases from V and 10 from J, leaving 19 bases between them. Germline values: CDR1 SGHDT, CDR2 YYEEEE. The CDR3 covers 15 residues.

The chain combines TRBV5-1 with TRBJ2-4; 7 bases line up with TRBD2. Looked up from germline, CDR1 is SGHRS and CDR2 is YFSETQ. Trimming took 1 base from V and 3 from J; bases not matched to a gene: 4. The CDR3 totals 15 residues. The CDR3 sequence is CASSLLGGDKNIQYF. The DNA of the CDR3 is TGCGCCAGCAGCTTGTTGGGGGGGGACAAAAACATTCAGTACTTC.